The rows below give T cell receptor beta chains drawn from one sample of a study of cytomegalovirus exposure and HLA in healthy donors. Sequencing was performed with immunoSEQ multiplex PCR; in TCRdb, only in-frame clones are kept and a portion is missing. The sample has approximately 110,000 clones, less than 75% seen once. Sequences were obtained from PBMCs. The receptors were sampled from a woman aged 35 to 49 in good health and CMV-seronegative. CDR3s include the opening cysteine and the closing phenylalanine or tryptophan. Each record gives: J gene, CDR3 length, clone size, V gene, D gene, CDR3 protein, CDR3 DNA. The D gene is left open where the match is weak. Only part of the rows carry a size: once, few, many, or a class if the clone is expanded.

>TRBJ1-4|14|.|TRBV19|TRBD1
CASSRTGGVEKLFF
TGTGCCAGTAGCCGCACAGGGGGGGTTGAAAAACTGTTTTTT
>TRBJ1-2|12|.|TRBV6-5|.
CASSTPGEGYTF
TGTGCCAGCAGTACGCCAGGGGAGGGCTACACCTTC
>TRBJ2-1|14|.|TRBV7-3|.
CASSLETPNNEQFF
TGTGCCAGCAGCTTAGAGACACCAAACAATGAGCAGTTCTTC
>TRBJ2-7|15|.|TRBV5-1|TRBD2
CASSLDTSGAYEQYF
TGCGCCAGCAGCTTGGATACTAGCGGGGCCTACGAGCAGTACTTC
>TRBJ2-5|13|.|TRBV5-8|.
CASSFDSQETQYF
TGTGCCAGCAGCTTCGACAGTCAAGAGACCCAGTACTTC
>TRBJ2-1|15|few|TRBV9|.
CASSVVSGKHNEQFF
TGTGCCAGCAGCGTAGTTAGCGGCAAACACAATGAGCAGTTCTTC
>TRBJ1-2|13|.|TRBV19|.
CASSIGQGGGYTF
TGTGCCAGTAGTATAGGGCAGGGAGGAGGCTACACCTTC
>TRBJ2-2|12|.|TRBV9|.
CASSSYTGELFF
TGTGCCAGCAGCTCTTACACCGGGGAGCTGTTTTTT
>TRBJ2-7|18|.|TRBV28|TRBD2
CASSFHTSGLRGSYEQYF
TGTGCCAGCAGTTTTCATACTAGCGGGTTAAGGGGCTCCTACGAGCAGTACTTC
>TRBJ2-1|15|.|TRBV6-5|TRBD2
CASSHSGRADNEQFF
TGTGCCAGCAGTCACAGCGGGAGGGCGGACAATGAGCAGTTCTTC
>TRBJ2-1|15|.|TRBV7-9|TRBD2
CASSRSGGGGNEQFF
TGTGCCAGCAGCCGTTCGGGCGGGGGAGGGAATGAGCAGTTCTTC
>TRBJ1-2|12|.|TRBV6-5|.
CASSSGGNGYTF
TGTGCCAGCAGTTCCGGGGGGAATGGCTACACCTTC
>TRBJ2-7|16|once|TRBV9|TRBD2
CASSVSTSAYPYEQYF
TGTGCCAGCAGCGTAAGCACTAGCGCATACCCCTACGAGCAGTACTTC
>TRBJ2-6|18|.|TRBV2|TRBD1
CASNAAGTGGSGANVLTF
TGTGCCAGCAATGCCGCCGGGACAGGGGGTTCTGGGGCCAACGTCCTGACTTTC
>TRBJ2-1|16|.|TRBV4-3|TRBD2
CASSLRTSGPYNEQFF
TGCGCCAGCAGCCTAAGGACTAGCGGGCCCTACAATGAGCAGTTCTTC
>TRBJ1-1|15|.|TRBV11-2|.
CASSVQGAANTEAFF
TGTGCCAGCAGCGTGCAAGGGGCAGCGAACACTGAAGCTTTCTTT
>TRBJ2-3|14|.|TRBV2|.
CASSLGHSPDTQYF
TGTGCCAGCAGCCTCGGACACAGTCCAGATACGCAGTATTTT
>TRBJ2-2|18|.|TRBV25-1|TRBD2
CASSESFSGRHLAGELFF
TGTGCCAGCAGTGAGTCCTTTAGCGGGAGGCATCTAGCCGGGGAGCTGTTTTTT
>TRBJ1-2|16|.|TRBV9|.
CASSPSPTQKTYGYTF
TGTGCCAGCAGCCCATCCCCCACACAAAAAACCTATGGCTACACCTTC
>TRBJ2-5|14|.|TRBV6-1|TRBD2
CASSPPGTSGTQYF
TGTGCCAGCAGTCCACCCGGGACTAGCGGAACCCAGTACTTC
>TRBJ2-6|16|.|TRBV28|TRBD1
CASSLLPGQGPIVLTF
TGTGCCAGCAGTTTATTACCGGGACAGGGGCCTATCGTCCTGACTTTC
>TRBJ2-6|15|few|TRBV9|.
CASSVGSGGANVLTF
TGTGCCAGCAGCGTCGGGTCAGGGGGGGCCAACGTCCTGACTTTC
>TRBJ2-3|18|.|TRBV10-3|TRBD1
CAISGDRESDITADTQYF
TGTGCCATCAGTGGGGACAGGGAGAGTGATATAACGGCGGATACGCAGTATTTT
>TRBJ2-1|15|.|TRBV5-1|.
CASSPGLEADNEQFF
TGCGCCAGCAGCCCCGGACTGGAAGCGGACAATGAGCAGTTCTTC
>TRBJ2-3|16|.|TRBV7-9|TRBD2
CASSLTSGRVTDTQYF
TGTGCCAGCAGCTTGACTAGCGGGAGGGTCACAGATACGCAGTATTTT
>TRBJ2-2|15|few|TRBV10-1|.
CASSEWGVGAGELFF
TGCGCCAGCAGTGAGTGGGGGGTTGGGGCCGGGGAGCTGTTTTTT
>TRBJ2-7|15|.|TRBV18|.
CASSPRTASPYEQYF
TGTGCCAGCTCACCCAGGACAGCAAGTCCCTACGAGCAGTACTTC
>TRBJ2-7|17|.|TRBV7-2|TRBD2
CASSLGSGLAESYEQYF
TGTGCCAGCAGCTTAGGGAGTGGACTAGCGGAATCCTACGAGCAGTACTTC
>TRBJ2-2|14|.|TRBV13|TRBD1
CASSTDRDGGELFF
TGTGCCAGCAGCACAGACAGGGACGGCGGGGAGCTGTTTTTT
>TRBJ1-2|14|once|TRBV5-1|.
CASSSGQDDYGYTF
TGCGCCAGCAGCTCGGGACAAGACGACTATGGCTACACCTTC
>TRBJ2-1|14|.|TRBV30|TRBD2
CAWRAGGSYNEQFF
TGTGCCTGGCGAGCGGGAGGCTCCTACAATGAGCAGTTCTTC
>TRBJ1-2|13|.|TRBV6-1|.
CASSEVGEGGYTF
TGTGCCAGCAGTGAGGTAGGGGAAGGTGGCTACACCTTC
>TRBJ1-4|11|.|TRBV7-9|.
CASSSKEKLFF
TGTGCCAGCAGCTCAAAAGAAAAACTGTTTTTT
>TRBJ2-1|19|.|TRBV9|TRBD2
CASSVTGGQGLAGGNEQFF
TGTGCCAGCAGCGTGACAGGGGGCCAAGGACTAGCGGGAGGCAATGAGCAGTTCTTC
>TRBJ1-6|13|.|TRBV7-2|.
CASSPYGNSPLHF
TGTGCCAGCAGCCCTTATGGCAATTCACCCCTCCACTTT
>TRBJ1-1|14|.|TRBV6-6|TRBD1
CASSLNRGNTEAFF
TGTGCCAGCAGTTTAAACAGGGGGAACACTGAAGCTTTCTTT
>TRBJ2-7|16|.|TRBV6-5|TRBD2
CASSYGTGTSGMEQYF
TGTGCCAGCAGTTATGGGACCGGGACTAGCGGGATGGAGCAGTACTTC
>TRBJ1-4|15|.|TRBV19|.
CAQGARGWSNEKLFF
TGTGCCCAAGGGGCCAGGGGATGGAGTAATGAAAAACTGTTTTTT
>TRBJ1-2|13|.|TRBV9|.
CASSVGGDYGYTF
TGTGCCAGCAGCGTAGGGGGGGACTATGGCTACACCTTC
>TRBJ1-2|15|.|TRBV7-9|TRBD1
CASSLAGQGASGYTF
TGTGCCAGCAGCTTAGCCGGCCAGGGGGCGAGCGGCTACACCTTC
>TRBJ2-3|15|.|TRBV4-1|TRBD2
CASRPTSGSSDTQYF
TGCGCCAGCAGACCGACTAGCGGGTCTTCAGATACGCAGTATTTT
>TRBJ2-2|14|.|TRBV6-6|.
CASSPSGDTGELFF
TGTGCCAGCAGTCCAAGCGGAGACACCGGGGAGCTGTTTTTT
>TRBJ2-7|16|.|TRBV7-9|TRBD2
CASSIGTSAQTYEQYF
TGTGCCAGCAGCATCGGGACTAGCGCCCAGACCTACGAGCAGTACTTC
>TRBJ2-3|15|.|TRBV7-2|TRBD2
CASSSTSGGVGTQYF
TGTGCCAGCAGCTCGACTAGCGGGGGGGTGGGTACGCAGTATTTT
>TRBJ2-7|15|.|TRBV12-5|.
CASGLGSGPFYEQYF
TGTGCTAGTGGTTTGGGTAGCGGCCCGTTTTACGAGCAGTACTTC
>TRBJ2-2|15|.|TRBV5-7|.
CASSLGGLLAGELFF
TGTGCCAGCAGCTTGGGGGGGCTCCTCGCCGGGGAGCTGTTTTTT